This T cell receptor beta chain was recorded in a study of T cells in Graves' hyperthyroidism and ophthalmopathy. General observations from the study: Most clonotypes expanded in the thyroid (above 0.001) were also present in blood.

Graves' hyperthyroidism was deemed stable given no ophthalmopathy progression within 18 months. Those with hyperthyroidism were 18 to 65 years old, newly diagnosed, and ill for under 2 months. Patients were excluded for uncontrolled infection, other autoimmune disease, pregnancy or lactation. The V and J ends lost 5 bases and 0 bases, in that order; junction bases with no gene match: 4. Germline V CDR1 and CDR2: SGHTA, FQGNSA. The CDR3 consists of 15 residues. There were TCR beta CDR3 regions amplified from RNA transcripts. The HTBI primer set was used in a first-round RT-PCR of the TCR CDR3. TCRdb independently ran MiXCR on the multiplex PCR reads; one entry per CDR3 protein. The table shows under 700,000 distinct CDR3 sequences, with 46% occurring only once. A word on this clonotype: What it binds is not known.

Sequencing was carried out using peripheral blood or thyroid tissue (not recorded which). V usage is TRBV7-2 and J usage is TRBJ2-3, with 8 bases fitting TRBD1. The TCR sequence derives from a woman aged 18-29 years with Graves' hyperthyroidism. CDR3 sequence: CASSPWTGSTDTQYF. The CDR3 region has the DNA TGTGCCAGCAGCCCTTGGACAGGGAGCACAGATACGCAGTATTTT.